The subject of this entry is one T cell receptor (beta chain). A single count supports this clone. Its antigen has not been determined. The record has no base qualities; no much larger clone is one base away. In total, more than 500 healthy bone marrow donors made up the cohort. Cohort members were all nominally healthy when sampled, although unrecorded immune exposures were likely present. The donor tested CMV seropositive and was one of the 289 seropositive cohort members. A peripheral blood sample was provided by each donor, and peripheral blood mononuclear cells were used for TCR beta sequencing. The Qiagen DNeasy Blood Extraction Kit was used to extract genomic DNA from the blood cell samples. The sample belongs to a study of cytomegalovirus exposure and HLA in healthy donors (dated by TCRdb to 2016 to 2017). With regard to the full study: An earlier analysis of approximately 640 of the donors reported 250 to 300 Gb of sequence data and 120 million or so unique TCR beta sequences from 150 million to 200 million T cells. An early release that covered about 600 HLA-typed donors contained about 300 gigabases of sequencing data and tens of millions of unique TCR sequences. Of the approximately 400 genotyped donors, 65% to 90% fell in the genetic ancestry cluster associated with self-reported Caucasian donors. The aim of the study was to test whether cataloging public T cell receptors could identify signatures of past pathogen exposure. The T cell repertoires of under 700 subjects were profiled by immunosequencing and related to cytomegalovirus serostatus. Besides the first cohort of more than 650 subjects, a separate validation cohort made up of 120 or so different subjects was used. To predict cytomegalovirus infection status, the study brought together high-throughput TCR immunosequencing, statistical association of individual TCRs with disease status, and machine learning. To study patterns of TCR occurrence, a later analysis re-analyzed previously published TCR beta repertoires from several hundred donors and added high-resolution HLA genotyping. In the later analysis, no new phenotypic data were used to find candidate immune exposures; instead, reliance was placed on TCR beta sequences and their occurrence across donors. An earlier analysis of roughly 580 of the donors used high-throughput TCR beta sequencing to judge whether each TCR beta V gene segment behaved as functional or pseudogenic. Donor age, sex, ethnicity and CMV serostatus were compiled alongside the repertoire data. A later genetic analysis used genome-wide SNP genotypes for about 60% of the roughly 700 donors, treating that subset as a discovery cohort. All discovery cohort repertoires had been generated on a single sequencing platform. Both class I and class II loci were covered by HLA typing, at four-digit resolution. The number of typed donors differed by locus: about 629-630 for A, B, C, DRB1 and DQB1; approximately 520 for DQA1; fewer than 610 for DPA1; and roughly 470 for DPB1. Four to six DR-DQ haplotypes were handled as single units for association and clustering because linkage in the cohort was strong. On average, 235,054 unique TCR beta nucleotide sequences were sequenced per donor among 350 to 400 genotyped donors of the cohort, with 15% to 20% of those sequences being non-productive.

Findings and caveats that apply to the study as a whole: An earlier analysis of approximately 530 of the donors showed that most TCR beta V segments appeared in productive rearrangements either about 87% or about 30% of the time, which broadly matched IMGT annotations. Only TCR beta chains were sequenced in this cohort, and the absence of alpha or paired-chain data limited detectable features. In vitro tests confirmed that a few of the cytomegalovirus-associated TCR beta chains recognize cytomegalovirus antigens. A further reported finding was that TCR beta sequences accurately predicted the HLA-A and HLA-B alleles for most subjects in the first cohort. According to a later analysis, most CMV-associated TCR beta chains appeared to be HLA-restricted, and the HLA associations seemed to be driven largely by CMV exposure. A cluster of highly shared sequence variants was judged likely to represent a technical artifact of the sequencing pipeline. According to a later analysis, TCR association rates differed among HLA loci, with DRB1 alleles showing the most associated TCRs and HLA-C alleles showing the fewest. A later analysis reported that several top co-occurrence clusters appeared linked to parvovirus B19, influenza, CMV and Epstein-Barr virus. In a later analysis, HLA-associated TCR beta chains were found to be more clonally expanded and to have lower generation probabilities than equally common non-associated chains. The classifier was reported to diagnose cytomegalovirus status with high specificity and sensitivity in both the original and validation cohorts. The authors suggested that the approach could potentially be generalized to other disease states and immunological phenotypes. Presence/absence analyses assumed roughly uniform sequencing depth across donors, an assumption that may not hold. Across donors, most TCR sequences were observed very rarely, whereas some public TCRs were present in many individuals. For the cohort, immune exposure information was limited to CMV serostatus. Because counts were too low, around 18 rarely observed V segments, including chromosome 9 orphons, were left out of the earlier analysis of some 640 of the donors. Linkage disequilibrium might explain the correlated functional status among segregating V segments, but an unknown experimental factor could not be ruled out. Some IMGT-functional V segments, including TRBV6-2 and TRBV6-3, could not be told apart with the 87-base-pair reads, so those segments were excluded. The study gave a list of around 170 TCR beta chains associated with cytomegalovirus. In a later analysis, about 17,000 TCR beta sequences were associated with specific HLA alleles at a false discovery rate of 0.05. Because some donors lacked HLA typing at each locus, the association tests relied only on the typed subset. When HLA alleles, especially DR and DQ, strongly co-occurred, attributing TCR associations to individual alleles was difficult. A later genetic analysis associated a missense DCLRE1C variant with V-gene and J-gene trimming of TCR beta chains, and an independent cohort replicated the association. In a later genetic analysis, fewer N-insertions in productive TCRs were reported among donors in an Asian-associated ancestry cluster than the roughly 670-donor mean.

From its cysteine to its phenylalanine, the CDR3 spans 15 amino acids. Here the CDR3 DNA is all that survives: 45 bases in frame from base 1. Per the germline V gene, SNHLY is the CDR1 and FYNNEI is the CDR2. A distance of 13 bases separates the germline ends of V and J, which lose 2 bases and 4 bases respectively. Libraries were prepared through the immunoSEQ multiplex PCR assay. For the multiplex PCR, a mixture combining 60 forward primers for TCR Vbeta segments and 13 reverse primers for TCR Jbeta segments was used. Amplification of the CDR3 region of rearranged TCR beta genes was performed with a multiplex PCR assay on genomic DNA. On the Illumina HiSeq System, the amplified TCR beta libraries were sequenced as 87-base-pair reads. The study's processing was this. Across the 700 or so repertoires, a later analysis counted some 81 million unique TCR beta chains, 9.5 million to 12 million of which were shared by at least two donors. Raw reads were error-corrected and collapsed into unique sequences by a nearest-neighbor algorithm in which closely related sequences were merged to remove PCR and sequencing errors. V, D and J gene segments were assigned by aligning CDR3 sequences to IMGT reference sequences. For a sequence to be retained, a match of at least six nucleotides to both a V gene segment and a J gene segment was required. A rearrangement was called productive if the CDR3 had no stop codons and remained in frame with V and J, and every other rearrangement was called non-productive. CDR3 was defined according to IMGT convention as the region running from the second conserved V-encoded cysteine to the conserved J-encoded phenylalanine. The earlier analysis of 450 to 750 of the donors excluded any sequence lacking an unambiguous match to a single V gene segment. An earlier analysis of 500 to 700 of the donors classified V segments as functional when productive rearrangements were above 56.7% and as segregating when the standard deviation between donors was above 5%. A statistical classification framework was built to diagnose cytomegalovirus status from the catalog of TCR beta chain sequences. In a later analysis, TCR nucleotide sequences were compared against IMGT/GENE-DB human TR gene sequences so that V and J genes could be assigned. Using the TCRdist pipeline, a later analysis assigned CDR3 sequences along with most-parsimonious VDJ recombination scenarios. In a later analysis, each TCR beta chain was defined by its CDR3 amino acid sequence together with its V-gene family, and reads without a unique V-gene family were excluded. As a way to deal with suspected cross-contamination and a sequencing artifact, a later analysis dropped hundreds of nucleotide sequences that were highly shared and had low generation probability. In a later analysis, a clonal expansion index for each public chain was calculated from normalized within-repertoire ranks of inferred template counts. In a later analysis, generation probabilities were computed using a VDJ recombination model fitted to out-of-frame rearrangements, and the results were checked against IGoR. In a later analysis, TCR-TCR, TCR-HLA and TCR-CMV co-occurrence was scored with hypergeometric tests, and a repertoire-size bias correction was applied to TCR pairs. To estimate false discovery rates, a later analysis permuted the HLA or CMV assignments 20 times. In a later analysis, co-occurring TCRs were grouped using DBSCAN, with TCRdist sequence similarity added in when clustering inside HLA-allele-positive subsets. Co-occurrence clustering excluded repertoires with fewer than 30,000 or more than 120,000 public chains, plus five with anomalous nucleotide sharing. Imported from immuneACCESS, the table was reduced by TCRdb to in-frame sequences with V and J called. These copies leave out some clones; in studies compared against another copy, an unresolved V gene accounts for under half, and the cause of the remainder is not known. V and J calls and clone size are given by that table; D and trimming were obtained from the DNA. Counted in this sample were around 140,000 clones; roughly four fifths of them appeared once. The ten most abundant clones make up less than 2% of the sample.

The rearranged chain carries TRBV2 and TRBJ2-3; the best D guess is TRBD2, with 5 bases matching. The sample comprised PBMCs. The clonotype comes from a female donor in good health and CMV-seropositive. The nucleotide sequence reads TGTGCCAGCAGTGAATCGGGGTTCTCCCCAGATACGCAGTATTTT. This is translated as CASSESGFSPDTQYF.